This T cell receptor (beta chain) stems from a study of B cell selection in AIRE deficiency. Sorted regulatory T cells were CD4-positive, CD25-high and CD127-low or negative. Germline V gene sequence: CDR1 SGHTA, CDR2 FQGNSA. Trimming took 0 bases from V and 6 from J, leaving 8 bases between them. This CDR3 spans 13 amino acids. TCRdb's copy holds only in-frame clones and misses some; the assay was immunoSEQ multiplex PCR. The sample has some 3,000 clones, 78% seen once; the top ten hold 3% to 3.5%. The chain employs TRBV7-2 and TRBJ2-5; D gene ambiguous. The sequencing sample was made of Tregs sorted from PBMCs. The TCR was taken from a human donor with AIRE deficiency. DNA for the CDR3: TGTGCCAGCAGCTTAGCTTATGTGCAGACCCAGTACTTC. As protein: CASSLAYVQTQYF.